This TCR beta chain comes out of a study of blood T cell repertoires in COVID-19. Overall study: Sites across the United States, Italy and Spain contributed samples from acute and convalescent COVID-19. From T cells, B-cell-depleted T cells, or PBMCs came the material, which was cDNA or gDNA.

This clone appeared once. Trimming pared 0 bases from V and 6 bases from J, leaving 5 bases between. Per the germline V gene, CDR1 is LGHDT and CDR2 is YNNKEL (reference sequence). The CDR3 sequence is 13 residues long. Profiled with immunoSEQ multiplex PCR; TCRdb holds only in-frame clones, not every one. The data contain around 72,000 clones, over 75% of them singletons. J is TRBJ1-4 and V is TRBV3-1 (or the pseudogene TRBV3-2), with D hard to call. This TCR was recovered from a man in his 70s with active or convalescent COVID-19. Sequencing used peripheral blood. This CDR3 reads CASSQDTDEKLFF. As DNA, the CDR3 is TGTGCCAGCAGCCAAGACACTGATGAAAAACTGTTTTTT.